The 9 T cell receptor beta chains below come from one sample, sequenced in a study of cytomegalovirus exposure and HLA in healthy donors. The primer mix had 60 Vbeta and 13 Jbeta primers. The assay was immunoSEQ multiplex PCR, and TCRdb's table has in-frame clones only and misses some. The sample consists of roughly 100,000 clones, approximately 80% of them appearing once. The sequenced material came from PBMCs. These receptors all stem from a man in his forties or fifties in good health and CMV-seronegative.

This clone was observed a handful of times. The chain uses TRBV19 and TRBJ1-1; the D is unclear. V lost 10 bases and J 4 bases, leaving 10 bases between the germline ends. Germline assignment: CDR1 LNHDA and CDR2 SQIVND (reference sequence). The CDR3 has 11 amino acids. This CDR3 is CATRRGTEAFF. DNA for the CDR3: TGTGCCACCCGGCGAGGCACTGAAGCTTTCTTT.

The rearrangement links TRBV20-1 to TRBJ1-4; D unresolved. Trimming pared 5 bases from V and 8 bases from J, leaving 9 bases between. This CDR3 region has 11 residues. In germline, CDR1 is DFQATT, CDR2 SNEGSKA (reference sequence). CDR3 in DNA: TGCAGTGCTCCGGAGACCGAAAAACTGTTTTTT. Protein sequence: CSAPETEKLFF.

This clone came up a few times. This chain links TRBV9 with TRBJ2-2, with 10 bases that match TRBD2. Unmatched junction bases numbered 4, after V lost 7 bases and J lost 4 bases. The germline V gene has CDR1 SGDLS and CDR2 YYNGEE. CDR3 length: 14 amino acids. The CDR3 loop reads CASDSGRSTGELFF. The CDR3 DNA reads TGTGCCAGCGATAGCGGGAGGTCCACCGGGGAGCTGTTTTTT.

This chain uses TRBV5-1 with TRBJ2-1; 14 bases fit TRBD2. The ends lost 3 bases at V and 8 bases at J; junction bases unmatched: 7. This CDR3 is 16 amino acids long. Germline V gives CDR1 SGHRS, CDR2 YFSETQ. Here the CDR3 reads CASSSVGLAGVDEQFF. CDR3 sequence (DNA): TGCGCCAGCAGCTCCGTGGGACTAGCGGGAGTGGATGAGCAGTTCTTC.

The rearrangement uses TRBV11-2 and TRBJ2-7; D not resolved. The CDR3 loop spans 14 amino acids. Trimming removed 0 bases from V and 4 bases from J, with 10 bases in between. Per germline, CDR1 SGHAT and CDR2 FQNNGV. CDR3 DNA: TGTGCCAGCAGCTTAGATGAGGCGAGATACGAGCAGTACTTC. It is translated as CASSLDEARYEQYF.

V is TRBV2 and J is TRBJ2-2, with 14 positions matching TRBD2. The CDR3 sequence is 15 residues long. The ends lost 7 bases at V and 7 bases at J; junction bases unmatched: 5. CDR1 and CDR2 from the germline V gene are SNHLY and FYNNEI. The CDR3 nucleotides are TGTGCCAGCACGGGACTAGCGGGAGTAGGCGGGGAGCTGTTTTTT. Translation: CASTGLAGVGGELFF.

The sample holds a few counts of this clone. This rearrangement joins TRBV5-6 to TRBJ2-5, with D possibly being TRBD2 (5 bases). Trimming pared 3 bases from V and 6 bases from J, leaving 15 bases between. The CDR3 is made up of 14 amino acids. CDR1 and CDR2 from the germline V gene are SGHDT and YYEEEE. The CDR3 protein is CASSSLSTGKTQYF. DNA of the CDR3: TGTGCCAGCAGCTCCCTCTCGACGGGAAAGACCCAGTACTTC.

The rearrangement links TRBV4-2 to TRBJ1-4; D is perhaps TRBD1 (5 bases). Trimming removed 4 bases at V and 0 bases at J, with 9 bases between. Germline CDR1 is LGHNA and CDR2 is YNFKEQ. The CDR3 runs to 15 residues. CDR3 bases: TGTGCCAGCAGCCGCCAAGGGGCAACTAATGAAAAACTGTTTTTT. This encodes CASSRQGATNEKLFF.

The CDR3 loop is CASSLGQMRGNTEAFF. The DNA of the CDR3 is TGTGCCAGCAGTCTCGGACAGATGAGGGGAAACACTGAAGCTTTCTTT. The chain combines TRBV2 with TRBJ1-1; the D gene is possibly TRBD1 (6 bases). The germline V gene has CDR1 SNHLY and CDR2 FYNNEI. The CDR3 length is 16 residues. V lost 5 bases and J lost 2, with 18 bases in between. Using reference TRBV2 and TRBJ1-1 for the parts outside the CDR3, the full variable domain is EPEVTQTPSHQVTQMGQEVILRCVPISNHLYFYWYRQILGQKVEFLVSFYNNEISEKSEIFDDQFSVERPDGSNFTLKIRSTKLEDSAMYFCASSLGQMRGNTEAFFGQGTRLTVV.